This T cell receptor (beta chain) was sequenced in a study of Tregs in tolerant kidney transplant recipients. Study-level background: Related graft donors supplied nonmyeloablative bone marrow transplants, and mixed chimerism was transient. Study-wide findings and caveats: Expanding Tregs on activated donor B cells appeared to best identify donor-specific TCRbeta clones.

Unstimulated Tregs (CD4+CD25+CD127-) and CD4+CD25- non-Tregs were sorted from PBMCs. This clone was recorded only once. Its antigen is as yet unknown. The V end lost 2 bases, the J end lost 7 bases, and 8 bases lay between the germline ends. Germline CDR1 GTSNPN, CDR2 SVGIG (reference sequence). This CDR3 comprises 11 residues. Clones were read by immunoSEQ multiplex PCR, and TCRdb kept only the in-frame ones, dropping some. Among some 66,000 clones, around nine tenths were seen once, and the ten largest hold about a tenth. This chain connects TRBV30 to TRBJ1-1; D uncertain. This sequence originates from a human donor who received a combined kidney and bone marrow transplant. Material: CD8+ T cells from blood, obtained before the transplant. CDR3 protein: CAWSNGLEAFF. The DNA of the CDR3 is TGTGCCTGGAGTAATGGCCTTGAAGCTTTCTTT.